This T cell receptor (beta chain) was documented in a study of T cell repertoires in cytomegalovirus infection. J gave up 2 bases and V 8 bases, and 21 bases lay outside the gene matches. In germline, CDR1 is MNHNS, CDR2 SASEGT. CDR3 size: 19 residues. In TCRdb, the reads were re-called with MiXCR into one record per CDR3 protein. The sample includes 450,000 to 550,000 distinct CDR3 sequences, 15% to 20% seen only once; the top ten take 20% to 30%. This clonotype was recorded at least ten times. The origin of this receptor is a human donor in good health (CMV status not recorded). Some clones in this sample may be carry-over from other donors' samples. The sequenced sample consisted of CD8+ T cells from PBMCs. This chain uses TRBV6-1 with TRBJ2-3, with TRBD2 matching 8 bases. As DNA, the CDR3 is TGTGCCAGCGCCCCCCAGAAGCGGGGGCCCCAACCGGACACAGATACGCAGTATTTT. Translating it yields CASAPQKRGPQPDTDTQYF.